The rows below give T cell receptor beta chains drawn from one sample of a study of blood T cell repertoires in COVID-19. The method was immunoSEQ multiplex PCR; TCRdb's version includes in-frame clones alone and lacks a portion of them. The sample records hundreds of thousands of clones, roughly 89% being singletons. Sequenced material: PBMCs or T cells enriched from blood (not recorded which). The receptors were gathered from a woman in her late teens or twenties with acute COVID-19. Each CDR3 is given with its conserved first and last residue. The D gene is left open where the match is weak. Only part of the rows carry a size: once, few, many, or a class if the clone is expanded.

V	J	size	D	length	DNA	CDR3
TRBV4-1	TRBJ1-4	.	.	13	TGCGCCAGCAGCCCCGTCGGGAATGAAAAACTGTTTTTT	CASSPVGNEKLFF
TRBV14	TRBJ2-1	once	TRBD2	14	TGTGCCAGCAGACAGGGCGGGAGGGCCTATGAGCAGTTCTTC	CASRQGGRAYEQFF
TRBV7-2	TRBJ2-4	.	TRBD2	17	TGTGCCAGCAGCCCCGATAGCGGGAGGGGGGCCAAAAACATTCAGTACTTC	CASSPDSGRGAKNIQYF
TRBV11-2	TRBJ1-5	.	.	13	TGTGCCAGCAGCTTAGGGAGTAATCAGCCCCAGCATTTT	CASSLGSNQPQHF
TRBV5-4	TRBJ1-6	.	TRBD1	14	TGTGCCAGCAGTTACGGGACAGGCACAAATTCCCTCCACTTT	CASSYGTGTNSLHF
TRBV4-1	TRBJ2-7	.	.	13	TGCGCCAGCAGCCAAGTTGCGGGGCGGCTGGAGTACTTC	CASSQVAGRLEYF
TRBV10-3	TRBJ2-3	.	.	15	TGTGCCATCACCCCTAGGCCAGGAGGGGCAGATACGCAGTATTTT	CAITPRPGGADTQYF
TRBV10-1	TRBJ2-7	.	.	14	TGCGCCAGCAGTGATCGGGCAGGGGGGAGAGAGCAGTACTTC	CASSDRAGGREQYF
TRBV7-8	TRBJ2-3	.	.	12	TGTGCCAGCAGCTTATCGACAGATACGCAGTATTTT	CASSLSTDTQYF
TRBV18	TRBJ1-5	few	TRBD1	17	TGTGCCAGCTCACCAAGGGGACAGGGGCCGGGCAATCAGCCCCAGCATTTT	CASSPRGQGPGNQPQHF
TRBV3-1/TRBV3-2	TRBJ1-3	.	.	16	TGTGCCAGCAGCCGCCATCCAGGGGCCGGAGGAAACACCATATATTTT	CASSRHPGAGGNTIYF
TRBV18	TRBJ1-3	.	TRBD1	15	TGTGCCAGCTCACTTTCGGGACAGCCTGGAAACACCATATATTTT	CASSLSGQPGNTIYF
TRBV5-4	TRBJ2-1	.	.	15	TGTGCCAGCACACAAGGGGCAAGCTCCTACAATGAGCAGTTCTTC	CASTQGASSYNEQFF
TRBV15	TRBJ1-2	.	TRBD1	14	TGTGCCACCATGCAGACAGGGCAGGGCTATGGCTACACCTTC	CATMQTGQGYGYTF
TRBV19	TRBJ2-4	.	.	14	TGTGCCAGTAGCGACAGCTCAGCCAAAAACATTCAGTACTTC	CASSDSSAKNIQYF
TRBV7-6	TRBJ2-2	.	.	14	TGTGCCAGCAGCTCTCGAGTCGAGGGCGGGGAGCTGTTTTTT	CASSSRVEGGELFF
TRBV15	TRBJ2-1	.	.	16	TGTGCCACCAGCAGAAAAAGGGGATTTAGAAGCGATGAGCAGTTCTTC	CATSRKRGFRSDEQFF
TRBV24-1	TRBJ2-3	.	.	12	TGTGCCACCAGTGAAGACTCAGATACGCAGTATTTT	CATSEDSDTQYF
TRBV5-1	TRBJ2-7	.	TRBD1	15	TGCGCCAGCAGCTTGGCAACAGGGGTAAGCTACGAGCAGTACTTC	CASSLATGVSYEQYF
TRBV28	TRBJ2-1	.	TRBD2	17	TGTGCCAGCAGTTTTCCGGACCTTTGGGGAGGGCCCGGTGAGCAGTTCTTC	CASSFPDLWGGPGEQFF
TRBV19	TRBJ2-1	.	TRBD2	15	TGTGCCAGTAGTATTAACGCAGCGGGAAACAATGAGCAGTTCTTC	CASSINAAGNNEQFF
TRBV7-5	TRBJ1-5	.	.	13	TGTGTCAGAAGCTTCAGTGGCAATCAGCCCCAGCATTTT	CVRSFSGNQPQHF
TRBV5-1	TRBJ2-1	.	TRBD1	16	TGCGCCAGCAGCTACCAACAGGGGGCCGTTTACAATGAGCAGTTCTTC	CASSYQQGAVYNEQFF
TRBV19	TRBJ2-2	.	TRBD1	13	TGTGCCAGTCGGACAGGGTATGTCGGGGAGCTGTTTTTT	CASRTGYVGELFF
TRBV19	TRBJ1-1	.	TRBD1	15	TGTGCCAGTAGTATTTTGGGACAGGGGAACACTGAAGCTTTCTTT	CASSILGQGNTEAFF
TRBV7-8	TRBJ2-1	.	TRBD2	13	TGTGCCAGCAGAACCGAACTAGCGGGGGGGGAGTTCTTC	CASRTELAGGEFF
TRBV21-1	TRBJ1-2	few	.	16	TGTGCCAGCAGCAAACGGACAGGAAGACTTAACTATGGCTACACCTTC	CASSKRTGRLNYGYTF
TRBV7-8	TRBJ2-1	.	.	17	TGTGCCAGCAGCTTAACCCCTAGCTGGAGCACCTACAATGAGCAGTTCTTC	CASSLTPSWSTYNEQFF
TRBV5-6	TRBJ1-2	.	.	12	TGTGCCAGCAGCTTGGCAGACTATGGCTACACCTTC	CASSLADYGYTF
TRBV7-9	TRBJ2-7	.	TRBD1	16	TGTGCCAGCAGCTTAGAGACAGGGGGACTTCCCTACGAGCAGTACTTC	CASSLETGGLPYEQYF
TRBV27	TRBJ2-7	.	.	18	TGTGCCAGCAGTCTCCATCGGGACTCCAGAGGTTGGGCCTGCGAGCAGTACTTC	CASSLHRDSRGWACEQYF
TRBV7-9	TRBJ2-1	.	TRBD2	16	TGTGCCAGCAGCCCCGATTGGGCGGGAGGACACAATGAGCAGTTCTTC	CASSPDWAGGHNEQFF
TRBV3-1/TRBV3-2	TRBJ2-7	.	.	14	TGTGCCAGCAGCCAAGGTGGCCAATTCCACGAGCAGTACTTC	CASSQGGQFHEQYF
TRBV5-6	TRBJ1-6	once	.	14	TGTGCCAGCAGCTTGGCAGGGAAGCTTTTACCCCTCCACTTT	CASSLAGKLLPLHF
TRBV5-1	TRBJ1-5	.	TRBD1	16	TGCGCCAGCAGCCCGGGGACAGGGGTTATCAATCAGCCCCAGCATTTT	CASSPGTGVINQPQHF
TRBV28	TRBJ2-7	.	.	16	TGTGCCAGCAGCCGACTAGGGACCCATAGCTCCTACGAGCAGTACTTC	CASSRLGTHSSYEQYF
TRBV3-1/TRBV3-2	TRBJ1-2	.	TRBD1	16	TGTGCCAGCAGCCGAGCTCCCGGACAGGGGGTGTATGGCTACACCTTC	CASSRAPGQGVYGYTF
TRBV5-8	TRBJ2-2	.	.	13	TGTGCCAGCAGACCCTCAGGGAACGGGGAGCTGTTTTTT	CASRPSGNGELFF
TRBV5-1	TRBJ2-7	.	.	12	TGCGCCAGCAGCCCCCCGGGTGGCGAGCAGTACTTC	CASSPPGGEQYF
TRBV7-2	TRBJ2-7	.	.	12	TGTGCCAGCAGCTTAATCAGTTACGAGCAGTACTTC	CASSLISYEQYF
TRBV3-1/TRBV3-2	TRBJ2-1	.	.	12	TGTGCCAGCAGCCAAGGAAACCAGGGGTCGGTCTTC	CASSQGNQGSVF
TRBV7-2	TRBJ2-1	.	TRBD2	16	TGTGCCAGCAGCAACCGCGGGGGGGGATCCTACAATGAGCAGTTCTTC	CASSNRGGGSYNEQFF
TRBV30	TRBJ2-7	.	.	12	TGTGCCTGGAGTATTAGTAGCGACGAGCAGTACTTC	CAWSISSDEQYF
TRBV29-1	TRBJ1-2	few	.	14	TGCAGCGTTGAAGCTCCCGGGAACCATTATGGCTACACCTTC	CSVEAPGNHYGYTF
TRBV4-1	TRBJ2-1	.	TRBD2	17	TGCGCCAGCAGCCAAGAAGGGCTAGCGGGACAGTACAATGAGCAGTTCTTC	CASSQEGLAGQYNEQFF
TRBV5-1	TRBJ2-1	.	TRBD2	16	TGCGCCAGCAGCACGACTAGCGGGAGCTCCTACAATGAGCAGTTCTTC	CASSTTSGSSYNEQFF
TRBV28	TRBJ1-2	.	TRBD1	12	TGTGCCAGCTGGGACAGGGGGGGCGGCTACACCTTC	CASWDRGGGYTF
TRBV28	TRBJ1-4	.	TRBD1	16	TGTGCCAGCAGTTTTGTGGGGACAGGAGGCAATGAAAAACTGTTTTTT	CASSFVGTGGNEKLFF
TRBV7-9	TRBJ2-1	.	.	13	TGTGCCAGCAGCTTTTCAGGGATCAATGAGCAGTTCTTC	CASSFSGINEQFF
TRBV30	TRBJ1-5	.	.	15	TGTGCCTGGAGTAGAGCCGGGTATAGCAATCAGCCCCAGCATTTT	CAWSRAGYSNQPQHF
TRBV29-1	TRBJ2-1	few	.	15	TGCAGCGCCCCCCTTTTTGCGAACAGATACAATGAGCAGTTCTTC	CSAPLFANRYNEQFF
TRBV10-2	TRBJ2-1	.	TRBD1	17	TGCGCCAGCAGTGGGTGGAGGCAGGGGGCCCGCTACAATGAGCAGTTCTTC	CASSGWRQGARYNEQFF